One and the same sample provided the 17 T cell receptor beta chains below, sequenced in a study of blood T cell repertoires in COVID-19. The method was immunoSEQ multiplex PCR; TCRdb's version includes in-frame clones alone and lacks a portion of them. The table shows 50,000 to 65,000 clones, with approximately 85% occurring only once. The sequencing sample was made of peripheral blood. The receptors here all came from a human donor in a cohort sampled during active COVID-19.

This chain links TRBV5-1 with TRBJ2-5; weak D call: TRBD1 (5 bases). The germline V gene has CDR1 SGHRS and CDR2 YFSETQ. The germline V and J ends were trimmed by 5 bases and 2 bases, with 16 bases remaining between them. The CDR3 is 15 amino acids. The CDR3 loop reads CASRETGRGQETQYF. The CDR3 DNA is TGCGCCAGCAGAGAAACCGGTAGGGGTCAAGAGACCCAGTACTTC.

The J gene is TRBJ2-2, the V gene TRBV30; 7 bases map to TRBD1. The CDR3 spans 14 residues. Germline CDR1 and CDR2: GTSNPN and SVGIG (reference sequence). V lost 5 bases to trimming and J lost 2 bases; unmatched junction nucleotides: 5. In DNA, the CDR3 is TGTGCCTGGCGCGGACAGGTTAACACCGGGGAGCTGTTTTTT. Amino acids: CAWRGQVNTGELFF.

The chain joins TRBV19 to TRBJ2-7; D is possibly TRBD1 (5 bases). Germline lookup yields CDR1 LNHDA and CDR2 SQIVND (reference sequence). This CDR3 comprises 14 residues. Deletions cut 1 base from V and 7 bases from J, with 14 bases between. As DNA, the CDR3 is TGTGCCAGTAGTATAGTGGGCAGGGTGAGAGAGCAGTACTTC. Its protein is CASSIVGRVREQYF.

The CDR3: CASSIGGTDSNQPQHF. CDR3 in DNA: TGTGCCAGTAGTATAGGCGGGACAGATAGCAATCAGCCCCAGCATTTT. This chain joins TRBV19 and TRBJ1-5; TRBD1 matches 7 bases. Germline V CDR1 and CDR2: LNHDA, SQIVND (reference sequence). The CDR3 consists of 16 residues. With 1 base clipped from V and 0 bases from J, the junction kept 3 bases outside the gene matches.

Concerning this clone itself: At one boundary the junction diverges from the germline segment, which might be a read error. The chain uses TRBV7-9 and TRBJ1-5, with D possibly being TRBD1 (5 bases). CDR3 length: 15 residues. CDR1 SEHNR and CDR2 FQNEAQ come from the germline V gene (reference sequence). Written as DNA, the CDR3 is TGTGCCAGCAGTTTAGGGGCAGCTAGCAATCAGCCCCAGCATTTT. Amino acid sequence: CASSLGAASNQPQHF.

This rearrangement joins TRBV6-5 to TRBJ2-5, with 8 bases matching TRBD1. The length of the CDR3 is 15 residues. CDR1 is MNHEY, CDR2 SVGAGI, per germline. With 5 bases clipped from V and 1 base from J, the junction kept 6 bases outside the gene matches. The DNA for the CDR3 is TGTGCCAGCAGTCCCTGGGACAGGCCCCAAGAGACCCAGTACTTC. It specifies CASSPWDRPQETQYF.

The rearrangement joins TRBV6-5 to TRBJ1-5; the D gene is possibly TRBD1 (5 bases). V lost 10 bases to trimming and J lost 0 bases, with 10 bases between them. Germline V gene data show CDR1 as MNHEY and CDR2 as SVGAGI. The CDR3 has 13 amino acids. The CDR3 nucleotides read TGTGCCACCTCGGACAATAGCAATCAGCCCCAGCATTTT. Its protein is CATSDNSNQPQHF.

This CDR3 reads CASSRAGVETQYF. DNA for the CDR3: TGTGCCAGCAGCCGAGCAGGGGTTGAGACCCAGTACTTC. The chain uses TRBV27 and TRBJ2-5, with D perhaps TRBD1 (6 bases). CDR3 length equals 13 residues. Germline V lookup: CDR1 MNHEY, CDR2 SMNVEV (reference sequence). Trimming removed 6 bases at V and 5 bases at J, with 13 bases between.

This clone has more than one count but fewer than ten. This sample also contains other DNA sequences that code for the same CDR3. The J gene is TRBJ2-3, the V gene TRBV5-1; 9 bases align to TRBD2. V lost 0 bases, J lost 2 bases, and 4 bases stayed unmatched. CDR1 and CDR2 (germline): SGHRS, YFSETQ. CDR3 size: 16 residues. The CDR3 sequence: CASSLGLAGPTDTQYF. In DNA form, the CDR3 reads TGCGCCAGCAGCTTGGGGCTAGCGGGGCCCACAGATACGCAGTATTTT.

This sequence joins TRBV7-9 and TRBJ2-5; 11 bases line up with TRBD1. The CDR3 has 13 amino acids. Germline values: CDR1 SEHNR, CDR2 FQNEAQ (reference sequence). J lost 8 bases, V lost 10 bases, and 9 bases had no gene match. DNA of the CDR3: TGTGCCACGCGGACAGGGGGCGCGAATACCCAGTACTTC. Protein: CATRTGGANTQYF.

The rearrangement uses TRBV19 and TRBJ2-2; a weak D match, TRBD2 (6 bases). V lost 0 bases and J lost 5, with 19 bases in between. The CDR3 totals 18 residues. Germline loops: CDR1 LNHDA, CDR2 SQIVND (reference sequence). As DNA, the CDR3 is TGTGCCAGTAGTATAGATGGGGCCTTACTAGCAGGGACCGGGGAGCTGTTTTTT. Translated: CASSIDGALLAGTGELFF.

The chain has TRBV19 and TRBJ2-7; 8 bases are a match to TRBD2. V gave up 0 bases and J gave up 12 bases; unmatched junction bases: 7. CDR1 LNHDA and CDR2 SQIVND come from the germline V gene (reference sequence). The CDR3 totals 13 residues. The CDR3 loop reads CASSIDPSGLVYF. In nucleotides, the CDR3 is TGTGCCAGTAGTATAGATCCTTCGGGACTAGTGTACTTC.

The gene calls are TRBV19 and TRBJ2-7; 8 bases agree with TRBD1. Trimming removed 9 bases from V and 1 base from J; junction bases left unmatched: 2. The CDR3 consists of 12 residues. Per the germline V gene, CDR1 is LNHDA and CDR2 is SQIVND (reference sequence). CDR3 loop: CASRDRSYEQYF. The CDR3 nucleotides are TGTGCCAGCCGGGACAGGTCCTACGAGCAGTACTTC.

V usage is TRBV5-1 and J usage is TRBJ2-7; 8 nucleotides agree with TRBD2. The CDR3 has 15 amino acids. V shed 4 bases and J 2 bases; nucleotides not matched to a gene: 8. Germline-derived CDR1 and CDR2 are SGHRS and YFSETQ. CDR3 protein: CASSVERGPTYEQYF. The CDR3 DNA follows: TGCGCCAGCAGCGTAGAGCGGGGGCCTACCTACGAGCAGTACTTC.

This clone was counted between two and nine times. The chain employs TRBV19 and TRBJ1-6; unclear D gene. Trimming removed 2 bases at V and 7 bases at J, with 12 bases between. The CDR3 loop spans 15 amino acids. Germline loops: CDR1 LNHDA, CDR2 SQIVND (reference sequence). The CDR3, as DNA: TGTGCCAGTAGTATAAGGAATGCGGGAAATTCACCCCTCCACTTT. Protein product: CASSIRNAGNSPLHF.

The CDR3 DNA sequence: TGCGCCAGCGGGGACGGGGGGACTAGCGGCTACTACGAGCAGTACTTC. Translation: CASGDGGTSGYYEQYF. The V gene is TRBV5-1, the J gene TRBJ2-7; 11 positions match TRBD2. There are 16 residues in the CDR3. V dropped 7 bases and J dropped 3; count of bases not matched to a gene: 12. The V gene's germline CDR1 is SGHRS and CDR2 YFSETQ.

The CDR3 region has the DNA TGTGCCAGCAGAAGTTGGCAGGGGGATCAGCCCCAGCATTTT. Protein: CASRSWQGDQPQHF. The chain is built from TRBV27 and TRBJ1-5; 7 nucleotides align to TRBD1. The CDR3 sequence is 14 residues long. Trimming took 6 bases from V and 5 from J; bases not matched to a gene: 7. The germline CDR1 and CDR2 sequences are MNHEY and SMNVEV (reference sequence).